This TCR beta chain came from a study of OX40 agonist ivuxolimab in advanced cancers. Looking at the study overall: Ivuxolimab was delivered to patients intravenously every 2 weeks at doses spanning 0.01 to 10 mg/kg. Partial responses were seen in three patients, one with hepatocellular carcinoma and two with cutaneous melanoma. Study-level findings and limits: Both CD4+ and CD8+ T cell populations in blood had undergone clonal expansion by week 6 at 0.1 to 3.0 mg/kg. Partial responders receiving 0.1-3.0 mg/kg showed among the lowest clonal expansion.

Concerning this clone itself: Its antigen is not identified.

The protocol was immunoSEQ multiplex PCR, while the TCRdb copy is restricted to in-frame clones and leaves out a portion. Among about 96,000 clones, 84% were seen once, and the ten largest hold roughly 5.8%. CDR3 length: 17 amino acids. After removal of 1 base from V and 1 base from J, the junction contained 7 bases not matched to a gene. Germline CDR1 reads SGHTA; CDR2 reads FQGNSA. The source was CD4+ or CD8+ T cells sorted from blood, collected in a trial of the OX40 agonist ivuxolimab. J is TRBJ2-1 and V is TRBV7-2; 7 bases line up with TRBD1. The source of this sequence is an adult with an advanced solid tumor such as melanoma, head and neck, liver or kidney cancer. The CDR3 here is CASSLVSGRGSYNEQFF. CDR3 nucleotides: TGTGCCAGCAGCTTAGTATCGGGCAGGGGGTCCTACAATGAGCAGTTCTTC. The full variable domain, in which reference TRBV7-2 and TRBJ2-1 provide the parts outside the CDR3, is GAGVSQSPSNKVTEKGKDVELRCDPISGHTALYWYRQSLGQGLEFLIYFQGNSAPDKSGLPSDRFSAERTGGSVSTLTIQRTQQEDSAVYLCASSLVSGRGSYNEQFFGPGTRLTVL.